The 27 T cell receptor beta chains listed next were all sequenced from one sample in a study of Ad26.COV2.S vaccination and SARS-CoV-2 variants. Stated treatment: around 19 received Ad26.COV2.S at low or high dose, single or two shots; roughly 5 received placebo; per-sample allocation not given. The study sampled participants on day 63 after the first vaccine or placebo injection. Clones were sequenced by immunoSEQ multiplex PCR, and TCRdb holds only the in-frame ones, with some missing. This repertoire shows roughly 420,000 clones, roughly 88% found once; its top ten account for 3.6%. Material: peripheral blood, obtained in a trial of Ad26.COV2.S vaccine versus placebo. The receptor source for this set is a person between 18 and 65 years old who received the Ad26.COV2.S COVID-19 vaccine or a placebo.

The chain employs TRBV18 and TRBJ2-5; 7 bases match TRBD1. The CDR3 sequence is 13 residues long. Germline values: CDR1 KGHSH, CDR2 LQKENI. The J segment lost 1 base and the V segment lost 9 bases, leaving 5 bases of the junction unmatched. DNA of the CDR3: TGTGCCAGTACTAGGGACAGCCAAGAGACCCAGTACTTC. Residues: CASTRDSQETQYF.

The gene calls are TRBV28 and TRBJ1-2; tentative D call: TRBD1 (6 bases). Germline assignment: CDR1 MDHEN and CDR2 SYDVKM. The CDR3 totals 15 residues. V shed 5 bases and J shed 4 bases, with 17 bases lying between them. CDR3 bases: TGTGCCAGCAGTACCAGGACAGTGGGTGCCTATGGCTACACCTTC. This translates into CASSTRTVGAYGYTF.

The rearrangement links TRBV19 to TRBJ1-5, with TRBD1 as a possible D gene (6 bases). The V gene lost 11 bases and the J gene lost 2 bases, with 16 bases spanning the gap. The CDR3 contains 14 residues. Germline V lookup: CDR1 LNHDA, CDR2 SQIVND (reference sequence). Written as DNA, the CDR3 is TGTGCCGGCAGCCAAGGGGGGGGCAATCAGCCCCAGCATTTT. It codes for CAGSQGGGNQPQHF.

This chain's CDR3 is CASSRTSGGGSEQFF. In nucleotides, the CDR3 is TGTGCCAGCAGCCGGACTAGCGGGGGGGGGAGCGAGCAGTTCTTC. V usage is TRBV6-2 or TRBV6-3 and J usage is TRBJ2-1, with 15 bases lining up with TRBD2. Germline assignment: CDR1 MNHEY and CDR2 SVGEGT. V trimming: 6 bases; J trimming: 10 bases; junction bases outside the gene matches: 7. CDR3 size: 15 residues.

The chain employs TRBV10-2 and TRBJ1-6, with a tentative D call TRBD1 (5 bases). CDR1 WSHSY and CDR2 SAAADI come from the germline V gene. This CDR3 spans 19 amino acids. Trimming took 2 bases from V and 2 from J, leaving 19 bases between them. CDR3 DNA: TGCGCCAGCAGTGAGACGCGTACGGCAAGGGGAGCCTATAATTCACCCCTCCACTTT. This translates into CASSETRTARGAYNSPLHF.

The rearrangement joins TRBV30 to TRBJ2-4; possibly TRBD1 or TRBD2 for D (5 bases each). The ends were cut back, 4 bases at V and 1 base at J, with 11 bases in the middle. Per the germline V gene, CDR1 is GTSNPN and CDR2 is SVGIG (reference sequence). The CDR3 is made up of 14 amino acids. The CDR3 sequence is CAWMGEAAKNIQYF. CDR3 coding DNA: TGTGCCTGGATGGGGGAAGCGGCCAAAAACATTCAGTACTTC.

V is TRBV28 and J is TRBJ1-2; 7 bases agree with TRBD1. Germline V gene sequence: CDR1 MDHEN, CDR2 SYDVKM. CDR3 size: 13 residues. The trim removed 2 bases at V and 7 bases at J, leaving 4 bases unmatched. In nucleotides, the CDR3 is TGTGCCAGCAGTTTAGAGGGGGCGGGTGGCTACACCTTC. It encodes CASSLEGAGGYTF.

The V and J genes are TRBV4-1 and TRBJ1-1; TRBD1 matches at 8 bases. Trimming took 0 bases from V and 4 from J; bases not matched to a gene: 4. The CDR3 contains 15 residues. CDR1 is MGHRA and CDR2 is YSYEKL in the germline V gene. The CDR3: CASSQDWTGPTEAFF. The CDR3 DNA is TGCGCCAGCAGCCAAGACTGGACAGGGCCCACTGAAGCTTTCTTT.

The genes are TRBV11-2 and TRBJ1-2; TRBD1 might be the D (6 bases). CDR1 is SGHAT and CDR2 is FQNNGV in the germline V gene. V lost 1 base and J lost 4, with 7 bases in between. The CDR3 runs 13 residues. The chain's CDR3 is CASSLGTAYGYTF. Here the CDR3 DNA reads TGTGCCAGCAGCTTAGGGACAGCCTATGGCTACACCTTC.

This CDR3 reads CASSIVGNYNSPLHF. DNA of the CDR3: TGTGCCAGTAGTATAGTAGGGAACTATAATTCACCCCTCCACTTT. V gene TRBV19 combines with J gene TRBJ1-6; D gene uncertain. The CDR3 runs 15 residues. The germline V and J ends were trimmed by 1 base and 3 bases, with 7 bases remaining between them. Germline CDR1 and CDR2: LNHDA and SQIVND (reference sequence).

The V call is TRBV28, the J call TRBJ1-4, with D unclear. V gave up 3 bases and J gave up 4 bases, with 0 bases separating them. CDR1 and CDR2 from the germline V gene are MDHEN and SYDVKM. This CDR3 region has 11 residues. The CDR3 DNA is TGTGCCAGCAGTTTTAATGAAAAACTGTTTTTT. Protein product: CASSFNEKLFF.

The V call is TRBV4-1, the J call TRBJ2-7, with a weak D call TRBD2 (6 bases). Germline-derived CDR1 and CDR2 are MGHRA and YSYEKL. The germline V and J ends were trimmed by 0 bases and 2 bases, with 17 bases remaining between them. The CDR3 contains 17 residues. CDR3 amino acids: CASSQDPAVEGTYEQYF. The CDR3, as DNA: TGCGCCAGCAGCCAAGACCCCGCCGTGGAGGGTACCTACGAGCAGTACTTC.

V is TRBV6-2 or TRBV6-3 and J is TRBJ1-2; no reliable D call. Germline V gene data show CDR1 as MNHEY and CDR2 as SVGEGT. Trimming took off 6 bases at V and 1 base at J, with 30 bases between the two ends. This CDR3 has 20 amino acids. In DNA, the CDR3 is TGTGCCAGCAGCCTCTTGGGCGAGGGCTTGAGGGCAGCCCTTAACTATGGCTACACCTTC. Its translation is CASSLLGEGLRAALNYGYTF.

The V call is TRBV11-3, the J call TRBJ2-2; unclear D gene. CDR1 SGHNT and CDR2 YENEEA come from the germline V gene. Trimming shortened V by 2 bases and J by 0 bases, and 4 bases separated the two germline ends. This CDR3 comprises 14 residues. CDR3 loop: CASSLQPNTGELFF. The CDR3 DNA is TGTGCCAGCAGCTTACAGCCGAACACCGGGGAGCTGTTTTTT. Combining the CDR3 with reference TRBV11-3 and TRBJ2-2 gives the whole variable domain EAGVVQSPRYKIIEKKQPVAFWCNPISGHNTLYWYLQNLGQGPELLIRYENEEAVDDSQLPKDRFSAERLKGVDSTLKIQPAELGDSAVYLCASSLQPNTGELFFGEGSRLTVL.

The V and J genes are TRBV28 and TRBJ2-7; TRBD1 agrees at 8 bases. V lost 5 bases, J lost 4 bases, and 4 bases stayed unmatched. The CDR3 is 13 amino acids. The germline gives CDR1 MDHEN, CDR2 SYDVKM. CDR3 region: CASSRGQVYEQYF. CDR3 sequence (DNA): TGTGCCAGCAGTCGGGGACAGGTTTACGAGCAGTACTTC.

There are many counts of this clone. The chain recombines TRBV7-9 with TRBJ1-5; D may be TRBD1 (5 bases). Germline V CDR1 and CDR2: SEHNR, FQNEAQ (reference sequence). V was shortened by 4 bases and J by 2 bases, with 12 bases between the two germline ends. This CDR3 contains 15 residues. The CDR3: CASSSGRLGNQPQHF. In DNA, the CDR3 is TGTGCCAGCAGCTCGGGACGGCTGGGCAATCAGCCCCAGCATTTT.

Notes on this clone: An end of the junction does not agree with germline; a read error may underlie this. This chain links TRBV2 with TRBJ2-6; 7 positions agree with TRBD1. The germline CDR1 and CDR2 sequences are SNHLY and FYNNEI. This CDR3 is built from 17 residues. In nucleotides, the CDR3 is TGTGCCAGCAGCGAAGACAGGGCTGTGGCTGGGGCCAACGTCCTGACTTTC. It specifies CASSEDRAVAGANVLTF.

The chain employs TRBV18 and TRBJ2-5, with 10 bases that match TRBD2. The CDR3 has 15 residues. Germline V lookup: CDR1 KGHSH, CDR2 LQKENI. After removal of 0 bases from V and 4 bases from J, the junction contained 2 bases not matched to a gene. CDR3 DNA: TGTGCCAGCTCACCACCATCTAGCGGGGGAGAGACCCAGTACTTC. Translation: CASSPPSSGGETQYF.

J is TRBJ2-4 and V is TRBV29-1, with TRBD2 as a possible D gene (6 bases). The V gene's germline CDR1 is SQVTM and CDR2 ANQGSEA. Trimming shortened V by 0 bases and J by 6 bases, and 12 bases separated the two germline ends. The CDR3 loop spans 14 amino acids. This CDR3 reads CSVEEGTGVNIQYF. Here the CDR3 DNA reads TGCAGCGTTGAAGAAGGGACTGGGGTAAACATTCAGTACTTC.

V usage is TRBV10-3 and J usage is TRBJ2-7, with D tentatively TRBD1 (6 bases). The CDR3 contains 17 residues. V lost 0 bases, J lost 4 bases, and 19 bases lay in between. CDR1 is ENHRY, CDR2 SYGVKD, per germline. The CDR3 sequence is CAISESAQGAPNYEQYF. In DNA, the CDR3 is TGTGCCATCAGTGAGTCGGCACAGGGAGCACCCAATTACGAGCAGTACTTC.

The chain has TRBV28 and TRBJ1-5, with 7 bases fitting TRBD1. V was clipped by 10 bases and J by 1 base; unmatched bases: 4. The germline V gene has CDR1 MDHEN and CDR2 SYDVKM. The length of the CDR3 is 13 residues. DNA of the CDR3: TGTGCCACAATACAGGGGAGCAATCAGCCCCAGCATTTT. This sequence encodes CATIQGSNQPQHF.

This chain joins TRBV16 and TRBJ1-2, with TRBD1 matching over 12 bases. The CDR3 has 20 residues. Germline CDR1 and CDR2: KGHSY and FQNENV. The V gene end was trimmed by 0 bases and the J gene end by 1 base; junction bases not matched to a gene: 12. The CDR3 DNA reads as TGTGCCAGCAGCCAATCTGCAGTGGGGACAGGGGGCGCCGGTAACTATGGCTACACCTTC. This encodes CASSQSAVGTGGAGNYGYTF.

This sequence joins TRBV4-3 and TRBJ2-2, with D unresolved. The germline V gene has CDR1 LGHNA and CDR2 YSLEER. The CDR3 totals 15 residues. The V end was cut by 4 bases, the J end by 0 bases, with 9 bases between. The CDR3 DNA reads TGCGCCAGCAGCCGCCTCACAACGAACACCGGGGAGCTGTTTTTT. It yields the protein CASSRLTTNTGELFF.

J is TRBJ2-5 and V is TRBV10-2; D possibly corresponds to TRBD2 (6 bases). V lost 4 bases and J 4 bases, leaving 19 bases between the germline ends. Germline-derived CDR1 and CDR2 are WSHSY and SAAADI. The CDR3 length is 16 residues. DNA for the CDR3: TGCGCCAGCAGTGCGGGGAGGAGGGGTTTGACAGAGACCCAGTACTTC. Its protein is CASSAGRRGLTETQYF.

The CDR3: CASSEARSGPNEKLFF. For the CDR3, the DNA is TGTGCCAGCAGTGAAGCAAGGTCAGGGCCTAATGAAAAACTGTTTTTT. The V and J genes are TRBV6-1 and TRBJ1-4; a possible D gene is TRBD1 (5 bases). CDR1 and CDR2 (germline): MNHNS, SASEGT. V dropped 0 bases and J dropped 3 bases, with 11 bases sitting between them. The CDR3 length is 16 residues.

With regard to this clone: A junction end diverges from the germline sequence, so it may reflect a read error. The gene calls are TRBV7-2 and TRBJ1-1; D is unclear. This CDR3 contains 14 residues. Germline V gene sequence: CDR1 SGHTA, CDR2 FQGNSA. The CDR3 coding sequence is TGTGCCAGCAGCTTTGTGGGGAGAAACATTGAAGCTTTCTTT. The encoded protein is CASSFVGRNIEAFF.

This chain connects TRBV6-5 to TRBJ1-6; no reliable D call. CDR3 length: 15 residues. Trimming removed 5 bases from V and 6 bases from J, with 14 bases in between. Germline CDR1 and CDR2: MNHEY and SVGAGI. The CDR3 coding sequence is TGTGCCAGCAGTCGCGTAATGGGAGGTAATTCACCCCTCCACTTT. It is translated as CASSRVMGGNSPLHF.